Reported below is one T cell receptor beta chain. What this receptor recognizes is not known. No qualities accompany the bases; no much larger clone lies one base away. This specimen belongs to a study of PD-1 blockade in classical Hodgkin lymphoma (dated by TCRdb to the early 2020s). Study-level background: Nivolumab dosing was 3 mg/kg intravenously every 2 weeks, continuing until either disease progression or unacceptable toxicity. The study used CyTOF and TCR beta sequencing to define a peripheral blood immune signature of response to PD-1 blockade in classical Hodgkin lymphoma. The research as a whole found: Among trial patients, those achieving complete response had baseline diversity similar to that of newly diagnosed patients, while diversity was significantly lower in partial responders and progressors. The study covered only a single clinical trial cohort, and the causes of the repertoire differences, possibly disease activity or prior therapy, were still not defined. Baseline TCR diversity was reported to be lower in newly diagnosed patients than in healthy donors and to be lower still in relapsed/refractory patients. Patients starting nivolumab less than 1 year after ASCT had lower diversity and were excluded from later analyses to avoid confounding by immune reconstitution. By C4D1, a significant rise was seen in CD4+ TCR diversity but not in CD8+ TCR diversity (p=0.0027 vs p=0.16), and the rise was most apparent among complete responders (p=0.02).

The CDR3 contains 15 residues, cysteine and phenylalanine counted. CDR3 DNA only is kept here, 45 bases in frame from base 1. Relative to germline, V is missing 1 base and J is missing 0 bases, with 2 bases of the junction outside any gene match. Per the germline V gene, SGHTA is the CDR1 and FQGNSA is the CDR2. In the paper's terms, the time point label means: cycle 2 day 1 (C2D1) of nivolumab. All trial patients had relapsed after autologous stem cell transplantation, with cohorts A, B and C differing in prior brentuximab vedotin exposure. The trial cohort comprised some 60 patients with relapsed/refractory classical Hodgkin lymphoma whose best overall responses were complete response, partial response or progressive disease. In the multi-cohort phase II CheckMate 205 trial, trial patients received single-agent nivolumab. An independent review committee assessed best overall response using the 2007 International Working Group response criteria. PBMCs from the trial were collected at three points: immediately before nivolumab initiation (C1D1), and during therapy at cycle 2 day 1 and cycle 4 day 1. After peripheral blood was drawn into 8 mL Vacutainer Cell Preparation Tubes, PBMCs were isolated by centrifugation and then cryopreserved.

Genomic DNA was isolated using the Qiagen DNeasy kit from unsorted PBMCs as well as from negatively selected CD4+ and CD8+ fractions. Using primers that anneal to V and J segments, immunoSEQ multiplex PCR amplified the TCR beta CDR3 regions. A synthetic immune receptor repertoire was used to minimize amplification bias, and any residual bias was removed computationally once sequencing was done. In the original analysis: Repertoire diversity was quantified as the Shannon entropy index using custom Python scripts. Unsorted, CD4+ and CD8+ repertoires were examined separately, except in combined analyses, for which CD4+ and CD8+ sequences were merged in silico. A clone was considered expanded if an increase in frequency of at least 2-fold after treatment relative to C1D1 was found, and a pseudocount of 0.5 was applied to clones undetected at baseline. Singleton clones were defined as clones with 0 or 1 copy at C1D1, and non-singleton clones were defined as clones with 2 or more copies. Clones expanded in unsorted samples were assigned a CD4+, CD8+ or unknown annotation through matching of protein sequences in sorted samples from the same patient. Wilcoxon tests on paired samples were used to test changes in diversity from C1D1 to C4D1. TCRdb obtained this table from immuneACCESS and retained in-frame rearrangements with V and J assigned. These tables miss some clones; where compared with another copy, unresolved V genes account for less than half of the shortfall, and the remainder is unexplained. D and trimming were read from the DNA, whereas the V and J calls and clone size are those reported in that table. Across this sample there are around 26,000 clones, with 65% to 80% seen only once. Of the sample, about 8.6% is held by the ten largest clones.

This sequence uses TRBV7-2 and TRBJ2-7; the junction holds 8 bases that match TRBD1. The sample was peripheral blood mononuclear cells (PBMCs), taken before the second cycle of nivolumab. The clonotype was recovered from a human donor with classical Hodgkin lymphoma. For the CDR3, the sequence is CASSLGDRGSYEQYF. The DNA sequence reads TGTGCCAGCAGCTTAGGAGACAGGGGCTCCTACGAGCAGTACTTC.